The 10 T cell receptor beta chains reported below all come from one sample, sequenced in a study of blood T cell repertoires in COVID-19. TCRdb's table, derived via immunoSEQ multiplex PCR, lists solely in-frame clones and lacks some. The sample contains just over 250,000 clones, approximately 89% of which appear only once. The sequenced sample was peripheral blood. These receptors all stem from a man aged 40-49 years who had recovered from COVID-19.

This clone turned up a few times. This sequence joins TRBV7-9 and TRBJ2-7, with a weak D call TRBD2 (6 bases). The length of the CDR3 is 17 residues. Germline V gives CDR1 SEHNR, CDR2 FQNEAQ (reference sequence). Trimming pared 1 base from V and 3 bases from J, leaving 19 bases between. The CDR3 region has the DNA TGTGCCAGCAGCTTAGGCCACCGGGACTTGGTCGACTACGAGCAGTACTTC. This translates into CASSLGHRDLVDYEQYF.

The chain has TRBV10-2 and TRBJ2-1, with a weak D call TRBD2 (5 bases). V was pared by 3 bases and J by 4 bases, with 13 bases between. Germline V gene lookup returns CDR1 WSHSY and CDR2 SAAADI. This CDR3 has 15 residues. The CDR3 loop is CASSEQRKIYNEQFF. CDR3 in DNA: TGCGCCAGCAGTGAACAGCGGAAGATATACAATGAGCAGTTCTTC.

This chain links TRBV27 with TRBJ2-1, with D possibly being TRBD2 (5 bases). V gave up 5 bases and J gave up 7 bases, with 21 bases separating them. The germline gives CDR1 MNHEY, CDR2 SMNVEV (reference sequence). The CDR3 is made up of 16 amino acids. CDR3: CASSPQLGERWNEQFF. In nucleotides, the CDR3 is TGTGCCAGCAGTCCTCAGCTCGGGGAACGATGGAATGAGCAGTTCTTC.

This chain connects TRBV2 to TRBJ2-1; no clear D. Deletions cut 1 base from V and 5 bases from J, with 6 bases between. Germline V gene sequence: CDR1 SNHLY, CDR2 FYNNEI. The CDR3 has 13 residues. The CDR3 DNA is TGTGCCAGCAGTGAAGAGATAGACAATGAGCAGTTCTTC. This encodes CASSEEIDNEQFF. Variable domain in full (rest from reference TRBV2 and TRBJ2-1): EPEVTQTPSHQVTQMGQEVILRCVPISNHLYFYWYRQILGQKVEFLVSFYNNEISEKSEIFDDQFSVERPDGSNFTLKIRSTKLEDSAMYFCASSEEIDNEQFFGPGTRLTVL.

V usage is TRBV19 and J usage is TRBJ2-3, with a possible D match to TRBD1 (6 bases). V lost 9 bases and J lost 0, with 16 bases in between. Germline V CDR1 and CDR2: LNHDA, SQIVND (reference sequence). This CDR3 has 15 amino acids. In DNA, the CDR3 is TGTGCCAGCAGCCCGGACAGAATTAGCACAGATACGCAGTATTTT. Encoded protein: CASSPDRISTDTQYF.

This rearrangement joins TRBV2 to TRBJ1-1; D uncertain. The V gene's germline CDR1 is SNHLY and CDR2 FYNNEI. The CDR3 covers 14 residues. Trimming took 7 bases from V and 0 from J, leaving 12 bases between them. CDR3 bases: TGTGCCAGCACTGACACCAGTATGAACACTGAAGCTTTCTTT. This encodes CASTDTSMNTEAFF.

The CDR3 loop reads CASSYRDGRELFF. CDR3 DNA sequence: TGCGCCAGCAGCTACAGGGATGGCAGGGAGCTGTTTTTT. The chain couples TRBV5-1 to TRBJ2-2, with TRBD1 as a possible D gene (6 bases). Germline CDR1 and CDR2: SGHRS and YFSETQ. V was clipped by 3 bases and J by 9 bases, with 12 bases between them. This CDR3 spans 13 amino acids.

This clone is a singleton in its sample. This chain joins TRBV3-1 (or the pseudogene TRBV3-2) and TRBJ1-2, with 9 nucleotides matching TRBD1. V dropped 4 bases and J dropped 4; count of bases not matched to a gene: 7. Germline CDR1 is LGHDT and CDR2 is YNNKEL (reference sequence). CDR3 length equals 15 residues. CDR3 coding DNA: TGTGCCAGCAGCCGGGGACAGGGTTCTAGCTATGGCTACACCTTC. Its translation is CASSRGQGSSYGYTF.

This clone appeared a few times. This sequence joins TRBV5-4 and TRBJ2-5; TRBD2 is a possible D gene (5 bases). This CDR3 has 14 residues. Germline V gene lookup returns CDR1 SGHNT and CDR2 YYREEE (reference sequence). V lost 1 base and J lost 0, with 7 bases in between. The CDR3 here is CASSLPGNQETQYF. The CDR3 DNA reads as TGTGCCAGCAGCTTGCCCGGGAACCAAGAGACCCAGTACTTC.

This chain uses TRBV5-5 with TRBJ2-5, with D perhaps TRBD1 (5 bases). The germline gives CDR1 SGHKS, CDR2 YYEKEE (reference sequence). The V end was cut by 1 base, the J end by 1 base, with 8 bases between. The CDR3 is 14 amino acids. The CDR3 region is CASSLRQLQETQYF. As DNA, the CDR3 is TGTGCCAGCAGCTTGCGACAGCTCCAAGAGACCCAGTACTTC.